These 14 T cell receptor beta chains share one sample of origin, sequenced in a study of CD8 T cells in ankylosing spondylitis. TCRdb fed the 5' RACE reads into MiXCR, producing one record per CDR3 protein. The sample has tens of thousands of distinct CDR3 sequences, over 3.5% seen once. Input material: blood, either unsorted or a sorted T cell fraction (not recorded which). The receptors come from a female donor with ankylosing spondylitis or in good health (not recorded which).

This clonotype occurred many times. This sequence joins TRBV9 and TRBJ1-1; D remains unclear. Germline CDR1 reads SGDLS; CDR2 reads YYNGEE. The V gene lost 0 bases and the J gene lost 1 base, with 10 bases spanning the gap. The CDR3 contains 15 residues. The CDR3 sequence: CASSVVPAANTEAFF. In nucleotides, the CDR3 is TGTGCCAGCAGCGTAGTTCCGGCAGCGAACACTGAAGCTTTCTTT.

This clonotype has a count of ten or more. The CDR3 protein is CASSLRGESGELFF. CDR3 coding DNA: TGTGCCAGCAGCCTCCGGGGGGAAAGCGGGGAGCTGTTTTTT. The chain links TRBV9 to TRBJ2-2; the match to TRBD2 covers 7 bases. J lost 7 bases, V lost 4 bases, and 7 bases had no gene match. The V gene's germline CDR1 is SGDLS and CDR2 YYNGEE. The CDR3 has 14 amino acids.

This clonotype was picked up many times. V gene TRBV9 combines with J gene TRBJ2-3; D perhaps matches TRBD2 (7 bases). The CDR3 spans 15 residues. Trimming shortened V by 1 base and J by 4 bases, and 13 bases separated the two germline ends. Per germline, CDR1 SGDLS and CDR2 YYNGEE. CDR3: CASSVRGGRSDTQYF. The CDR3 DNA reads TGTGCCAGCAGCGTAAGGGGGGGTCGTTCAGATACGCAGTATTTT.

The sample holds many counts of this clonotype. V gene TRBV9 combines with J gene TRBJ1-3; 12 nucleotides match TRBD1. Looked up from germline, CDR1 is SGDLS and CDR2 is YYNGEE. J was trimmed by 4 bases and V by 0 bases; bases with no gene match: 5. The CDR3 has 17 amino acids. The CDR3 loop reads CASSVAGTGGSGNTIYF. CDR3 nucleotides: TGTGCCAGCAGCGTAGCGGGGACAGGGGGCTCCGGAAACACCATATATTTT. Looking up the rest from reference TRBV9 and TRBJ1-3 gives the full variable domain: DSGVTQTPKHLITATGQRVTLRCSPRSGDLSVYWYQQSLDQGLQFLIQYYNGEERAKGNILERFSAQQFPDLHSELNLSSLELGDSALYFCASSVAGTGGSGNTIYFGEGSWLTVV.

This clonotype appeared many times. This chain links TRBV7-9 with TRBJ1-5; a weak D match, TRBD1 (5 bases). CDR1 is SEHNR, CDR2 FQNEAQ, per germline (reference sequence). The CDR3 consists of 15 residues. The V end was cut by 5 bases, the J end by 6 bases, with 17 bases between. CDR3 nucleotide sequence: TGTGCCAGCAGCCCGGGGCAGGGTAAAAGTCAGCCCCAGCATTTT. It translates to CASSPGQGKSQPQHF.

This clonotype has at least ten counts. V usage is TRBV9 and J usage is TRBJ2-3; D is possibly TRBD1 or TRBD2 (6 bases each). CDR3 length: 15 residues. From germline, CDR1 is SGDLS and CDR2 YYNGEE. Trimming removed 7 bases from V and 0 bases from J, with 15 bases in between. CDR3 protein: CASGAQGTSTDTQYF. The CDR3 nucleotides are TGTGCCAGCGGGGCGCAGGGGACTAGCACAGATACGCAGTATTTT.

This clonotype was seen ten or more times. This chain connects TRBV9 to TRBJ2-7, with unresolved D. Between the trimmed V and J ends, which lost 0 bases and 4 bases, there was a span of 11 bases. Per germline, CDR1 SGDLS and CDR2 YYNGEE. This CDR3 spans 14 amino acids. The chain's CDR3 is CASSVGVSEYEQYF. In DNA form, the CDR3 reads TGTGCCAGCAGCGTAGGCGTCAGCGAGTACGAGCAGTACTTC.

This clonotype has only one observation. Given a much more abundant clone one base away, this may be a read error. The V call is TRBV9, the J call TRBJ2-1, with a weak D call TRBD2 (5 bases). Germline V lookup: CDR1 SGDLS, CDR2 YYNGEE. The CDR3 runs 13 residues. Here the CDR3 DNA reads TGTGCCAGCAGCGTAGAATCTGGAGGCGAGCAGCTCTTC. Protein product: CASSVESGGEQLF.

In its sample, this clonotype was seen many times. The V call is TRBV9, the J call TRBJ2-5, with 12 positions matching TRBD1. The germline gives CDR1 SGDLS, CDR2 YYNGEE. V shed 2 bases, J shed 5 bases, and the junction held 4 bases outside the gene matches. The CDR3 spans 15 residues. The CDR3 DNA is TGTGCCAGCAGCGTGGGACAGGGGGCGCGGGAGACCCAGTACTTC. This encodes CASSVGQGARETQYF.

This clonotype has at least ten counts. This rearrangement joins TRBV9 to TRBJ2-5, with TRBD2 matching over 11 bases. This CDR3 is 15 amino acids long. Germline CDR1 and CDR2: SGDLS and YYNGEE. Trimming cost V 1 base and J 4 bases; bases outside gene matches: 3. CDR3 residues: CASSVTLAGGETQYF. CDR3 nucleotides: TGTGCCAGCAGCGTAACCCTAGCGGGGGGAGAGACCCAGTACTTC.

This clonotype has ten or more counts. The chain links TRBV9 to TRBJ2-3, with D unclear. The CDR3 sequence is 14 residues long. Trimming took off 0 bases at V and 0 bases at J, with 5 bases between the two ends. Per germline, CDR1 SGDLS and CDR2 YYNGEE. As DNA, the CDR3 is TGTGCCAGCAGCGTAGTTGATAGCACAGATACGCAGTATTTT. It specifies CASSVVDSTDTQYF.

The chain is built from TRBV9 and TRBJ1-1, with a tentative D call TRBD1 (5 bases). Germline loops: CDR1 SGDLS, CDR2 YYNGEE. The CDR3 contains 14 residues. The V end lost 4 bases, the J end lost 1 base, and 11 bases lay between the germline ends. The CDR3 spells CASSSGTANTEAFF. The CDR3 DNA reads TGTGCCAGCAGCTCAGGGACTGCGAACACTGAAGCTTTCTTT.

The chain uses TRBV23-1 and TRBJ2-2, with D possibly matching TRBD2 (5 bases). TRBV23-1 is marked as an open reading frame, function uncertain. This CDR3 spans 17 amino acids. V lost 4 bases and J 1 base, leaving 16 bases between the germline ends. CDR3 bases: TGCGCCAGCAGTCTACTCTTACTAGTCTTGAACACCGGGGAGCTGTTTTTT. The encoded protein is CASSLLLLVLNTGELFF.

This clonotype was seen many times. The chain has TRBV9 and TRBJ2-3; 8 positions agree with TRBD2. V was pared by 3 bases and J by 0 bases, with 9 bases of the junction left unmatched. The CDR3 runs to 17 residues. CDR1 is SGDLS, CDR2 YYNGEE, per germline. The CDR3, as DNA: TGTGCCAGCAGCGCCGCGGGGGGCCGAGCTAGCACAGATACGCAGTATTTT. It yields the protein CASSAAGGRASTDTQYF.